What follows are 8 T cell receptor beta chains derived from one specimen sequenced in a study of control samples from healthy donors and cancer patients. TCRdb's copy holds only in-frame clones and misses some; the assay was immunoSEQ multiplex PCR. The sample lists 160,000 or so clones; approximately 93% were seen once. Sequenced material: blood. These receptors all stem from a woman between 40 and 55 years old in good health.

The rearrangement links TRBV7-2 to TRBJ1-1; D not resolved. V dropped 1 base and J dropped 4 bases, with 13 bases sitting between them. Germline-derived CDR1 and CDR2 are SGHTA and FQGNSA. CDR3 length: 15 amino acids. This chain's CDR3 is CASSLGGRSRTEAFF. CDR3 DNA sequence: TGTGCCAGCAGCTTAGGCGGACGATCACGCACTGAAGCTTTCTTT.

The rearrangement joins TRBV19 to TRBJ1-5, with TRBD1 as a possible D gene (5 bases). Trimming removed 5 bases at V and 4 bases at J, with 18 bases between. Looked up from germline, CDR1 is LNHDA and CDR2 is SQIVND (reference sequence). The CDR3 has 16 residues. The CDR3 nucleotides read TGTGCCAGTAGTCCCCCCAGGGTTACCCCTAATCAGCCCCAGCATTTT. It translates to CASSPPRVTPNQPQHF.

The CDR3 DNA reads as TGCGCCAGCAGCACCGGACAGGGTGAGACCCAGTACTTC. This encodes CASSTGQGETQYF. This sequence joins TRBV5-1 and TRBJ2-5, with TRBD1 matching 8 bases. The V segment lost 4 bases and the J segment 5 bases; nucleotides outside the gene matches: 4. Germline CDR1 is SGHRS and CDR2 is YFSETQ. The CDR3 totals 13 residues. The whole variable domain, filled in from reference TRBV5-1 and TRBJ2-5, reads KAGVTQTPRYLIKTRGQQVTLSCSPISGHRSVSWYQQTPGQGLQFLFEYFSETQRNKGNFPGRFSGRQFSNSRSEMNVSTLELGDSALYLCASSTGQGETQYFGPGTRLLVL.

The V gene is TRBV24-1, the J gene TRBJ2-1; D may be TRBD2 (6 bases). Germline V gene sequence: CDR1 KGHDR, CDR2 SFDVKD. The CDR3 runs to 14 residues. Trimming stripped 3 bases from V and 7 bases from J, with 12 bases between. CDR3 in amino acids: CATSDRLARNEQFF. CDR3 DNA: TGTGCCACCAGTGATCGCCTAGCGAGGAATGAGCAGTTCTTC.

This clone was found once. The CDR3 here is CASSETGQGRRTDTGELFF. Written as DNA, the CDR3 is TGCGCCAGCAGCGAAACCGGACAGGGTCGGAGAACGGACACCGGGGAGCTGTTTTTT. The V gene is TRBV5-1, the J gene TRBJ2-2, with 8 positions matching TRBD1. The V gene's germline CDR1 is SGHRS and CDR2 YFSETQ. J gave up 3 bases and V 4 bases, and 17 bases lay outside the gene matches. The CDR3 totals 19 residues.

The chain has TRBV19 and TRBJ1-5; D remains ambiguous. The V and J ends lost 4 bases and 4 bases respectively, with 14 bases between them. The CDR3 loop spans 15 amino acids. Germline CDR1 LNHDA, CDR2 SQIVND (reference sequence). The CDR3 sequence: CASSSSAETNQPQHF. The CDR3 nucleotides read TGTGCCAGTAGTAGCAGCGCTGAGACGAATCAGCCCCAGCATTTT.

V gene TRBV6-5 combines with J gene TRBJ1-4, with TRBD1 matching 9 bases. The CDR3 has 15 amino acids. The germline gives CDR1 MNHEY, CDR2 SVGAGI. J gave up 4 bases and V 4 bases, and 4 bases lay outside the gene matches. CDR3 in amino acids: CASSWDREYNEKLFF. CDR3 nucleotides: TGTGCCAGCAGTTGGGACAGGGAATATAATGAAAAACTGTTTTTT.

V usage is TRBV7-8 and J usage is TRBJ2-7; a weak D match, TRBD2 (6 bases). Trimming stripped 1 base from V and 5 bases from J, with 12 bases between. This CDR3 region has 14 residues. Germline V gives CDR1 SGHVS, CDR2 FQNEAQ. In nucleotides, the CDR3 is TGTGCCAGCAGCTTAGGCGGGACCTCGGACGAGCAGTACTTC. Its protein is CASSLGGTSDEQYF.